The rows below give T cell receptor beta chains drawn from one sample of a study of blood T cell repertoires in COVID-19. The data were produced by immunoSEQ multiplex PCR, yet TCRdb's version contains in-frame clones alone and is incomplete. The sample consists of some 180,000 clones, about four fifths of them appearing once. The sample taken for sequencing was peripheral blood. The receptor set was obtained from a woman aged 80 or older with acute or convalescent COVID-19. Each CDR3 is given with its conserved first and last residue. Each record gives: clone size, J gene, D gene, V gene, CDR3 protein, CDR3 DNA. D genes are given only for firm matches. Some rows mark clone size as missing; the rest say once, few, many or name a class of expanded clone.

size: .
J: TRBJ2-1
D: TRBD2
V: TRBV5-1
CDR3: CASSPAGGRDLYNEQFF
DNA: TGCGCCAGCAGCCCTGCGGGAGGGCGGGACCTTTACAATGAGCAGTTCTTC

size: .
J: TRBJ1-6
D: .
V: TRBV21-1
CDR3: CASKKSLERDSPLHF
DNA: TGTGCCAGCAAGAAGTCTCTAGAGAGGGATTCACCCCTCCACTTT

size: once
J: TRBJ2-7
D: TRBD1
V: TRBV6-6
CDR3: CASRRWGTGDDEQYF
DNA: TGTGCCAGCAGGCGATGGGGGACAGGGGACGACGAGCAGTACTTC

size: once
J: TRBJ2-1
D: TRBD2
V: TRBV4-3
CDR3: CASSQLAGGDNEQFF
DNA: TGCGCCAGCAGCCAACTAGCGGGGGGTGACAATGAGCAGTTCTTC

size: .
J: TRBJ2-7
D: .
V: TRBV6-5
CDR3: CASRRDDEQYF
DNA: TGTGCCAGCAGGCGGGACGACGAGCAGTACTTC

size: few
J: TRBJ1-2
D: TRBD1
V: TRBV4-2
CDR3: CASSQETGGRSYGYTF
DNA: TGTGCCAGCAGCCAAGAAACAGGGGGCCGGTCCTATGGCTACACCTTC

size: .
J: TRBJ2-3
D: TRBD1
V: TRBV5-1
CDR3: CASSPGQGTDTQYF
DNA: TGCGCCAGCAGTCCGGGACAGGGCACAGATACGCAGTATTTT

size: .
J: TRBJ2-1
D: .
V: TRBV2
CDR3: CASRAIASEQFF
DNA: TGTGCCAGCAGGGCCATAGCTAGTGAGCAGTTCTTC

size: .
J: TRBJ2-3
D: TRBD2
V: TRBV10-2
CDR3: CASRTSGGQKSTDTQYF
DNA: TGCGCCAGCAGAACTAGCGGGGGGCAGAAGAGCACAGATACGCAGTATTTT

size: .
J: TRBJ2-2
D: .
V: TRBV6-2/TRBV6-3
CDR3: CASSYMARNTGELFF
DNA: TGTGCCAGCAGTTACATGGCAAGAAACACCGGGGAGCTGTTTTTT

size: .
J: TRBJ1-2
D: TRBD1
V: TRBV7-9
CDR3: CASTKSDRGANYGYTF
DNA: TGTGCCAGCACGAAGTCCGACAGGGGAGCTAACTATGGCTACACCTTC

size: few
J: TRBJ2-2
D: .
V: TRBV28
CDR3: CASSFSGSGELFF
DNA: TGTGCCAGCAGTTTCTCGGGTTCCGGGGAGCTGTTTTTT

size: .
J: TRBJ2-7
D: .
V: TRBV13
CDR3: CASSERTTTYEQYF
DNA: TGTGCCAGCAGCGAGAGGACTACGACCTACGAGCAGTACTTC

size: once
J: TRBJ2-3
D: TRBD2
V: TRBV6-5
CDR3: CASSYSGLSTDTQYF
DNA: TGTGCCAGCAGTTACTCGGGACTAAGCACAGATACGCAGTATTTT

size: .
J: TRBJ1-6
D: TRBD1
V: TRBV7-9
CDR3: CASSLEIGQAWNSPLHF
DNA: TGTGCCAGCAGCTTAGAGATTGGACAGGCTTGGAATTCACCCCTCCACTTT

size: .
J: TRBJ2-1
D: .
V: TRBV5-6
CDR3: CASSLFQGNYNEQFF
DNA: TGTGCCAGCAGCTTGTTCCAGGGGAATTACAATGAGCAGTTCTTC

size: .
J: TRBJ1-2
D: .
V: TRBV7-9
CDR3: CASSPPGNYGYTF
DNA: TGTGCCAGCAGCCCACCCGGGAACTATGGCTACACCTTC

size: once
J: TRBJ1-4
D: TRBD1
V: TRBV30
CDR3: CAWSGGQGDEKLFF
DNA: TGTGCCTGGAGTGGAGGACAGGGGGATGAAAAACTGTTTTTT

size: .
J: TRBJ2-3
D: .
V: TRBV7-2
CDR3: CASSRGRGDTQYF
DNA: TGTGCCAGCAGCCGGGGGAGGGGGGATACGCAGTATTTT

size: .
J: TRBJ2-1
D: TRBD2
V: TRBV9
CDR3: CASSAVASGGTEQFF
DNA: TGTGCCAGCAGCGCAGTTGCTAGCGGGGGGACTGAGCAGTTCTTC

size: .
J: TRBJ1-2
D: TRBD1
V: TRBV6-1
CDR3: CASSEARGGQSRPAF
DNA: TGTGCCAGCAGTGAAGCGCGGGGGGGACAGAGCCGACCTGCCTTC

size: .
J: TRBJ1-5
D: TRBD1
V: TRBV5-1
CDR3: CASSLQGGNQPQHF
DNA: TGCGCCAGCAGCTTACAGGGGGGCAATCAGCCCCAGCATTTT

size: .
J: TRBJ2-3
D: .
V: TRBV27
CDR3: CASSRRGSGISTDTQYF
DNA: TGTGCCAGCAGCCGTCGGGGTAGCGGTATAAGCACAGATACGCAGTATTTT

size: .
J: TRBJ1-2
D: .
V: TRBV7-9
CDR3: CASSLEGSSYGYTF
DNA: TGTGCCAGCAGCTTAGAAGGCTCTAGCTATGGCTACACCTTC

size: .
J: TRBJ1-3
D: .
V: TRBV11-2
CDR3: CASSPVHGISGNTIYF
DNA: TGTGCCAGCAGCCCAGTCCACGGGATCTCTGGAAACACCATATATTTT

size: .
J: TRBJ1-4
D: TRBD1
V: TRBV15
CDR3: CATSRDGTGNEKLFF
DNA: TGTGCCACCAGCAGAGATGGGACAGGGAATGAAAAACTGTTTTTT

size: .
J: TRBJ1-6
D: TRBD1
V: TRBV6-6
CDR3: CASRGQEIYNSPLHF
DNA: TGTGCCAGCAGGGGACAGGAGATATATAATTCACCCCTCCACTTT

size: .
J: TRBJ2-7
D: .
V: TRBV6-5
CDR3: CASRLFQGSTYEQYF
DNA: TGTGCCAGCAGGCTATTCCAGGGGTCCACCTACGAGCAGTACTTC

size: .
J: TRBJ1-1
D: .
V: TRBV19
CDR3: CASSIPVSGTEAFF
DNA: TGTGCCAGTAGTATACCGGTCTCGGGAACTGAAGCTTTCTTT

size: .
J: TRBJ2-1
D: .
V: TRBV5-1
CDR3: CASSSDSHSYNEQFF
DNA: TGCGCCAGCAGCTCAGACTCTCACTCCTACAATGAGCAGTTCTTC

size: .
J: TRBJ2-1
D: .
V: TRBV9
CDR3: CASSVRGDILSEQFF
DNA: TGTGCCAGCAGCGTACGAGGGGACATTCTTTCTGAGCAGTTCTTC

size: .
J: TRBJ2-7
D: TRBD2
V: TRBV5-1
CDR3: CASSWGLAGGAYEQYF
DNA: TGCGCCAGCAGCTGGGGACTAGCGGGAGGAGCCTACGAGCAGTACTTC

size: .
J: TRBJ1-3
D: .
V: TRBV9
CDR3: CASSLEGVSGNTIYF
DNA: TGTGCCAGCAGCCTAGAGGGGGTCTCTGGAAACACCATATATTTT

size: .
J: TRBJ2-7
D: .
V: TRBV12-3/TRBV12-4
CDR3: CASSSLLAYEQYF
DNA: TGTGCCAGCAGTTCACTACTGGCCTACGAGCAGTACTTC

size: many
J: TRBJ2-7
D: TRBD1
V: TRBV6-2/TRBV6-3
CDR3: CASSLRDRVGAHEQYF
DNA: TGTGCCAGCAGCCTCCGGGACAGGGTAGGGGCCCACGAGCAGTACTTC

size: .
J: TRBJ1-6
D: TRBD1
V: TRBV19
CDR3: CASRPGQGGSPLHF
DNA: TGTGCCAGTAGACCGGGACAGGGAGGATCACCCCTCCACTTT

size: .
J: TRBJ2-3
D: TRBD1
V: TRBV5-4
CDR3: CASSFATGLTDTQYF
DNA: TGTGCCAGCAGCTTCGCGACAGGGTTAACAGATACGCAGTATTTT